This T cell receptor (beta chain) was sequenced for a study of cytomegalovirus exposure and HLA in healthy donors. In the study overall: The study placed around 80% of its 398 genotyped donors in the Caucasian-associated ancestry cluster.

Points from the study as a whole: The later analysis indicated that the majority of CMV-associated TCR beta chains appeared HLA-restricted. Investigators reported 164 TCR beta chains as tied to cytomegalovirus. CMV serostatus stood as the only immune exposure information on hand.

The primer mix had 60 Vbeta and 13 Jbeta primers. The protocol was immunoSEQ multiplex PCR, while the TCRdb copy is restricted to in-frame clones and leaves out a portion. The sample includes just under 95,000 clones, over 75% of them seen just once. Regarding this clone: Its antigen is still unknown.

There are 17 residues in the CDR3. Germline CDR1 and CDR2: SGHRS and YFSETQ. The trim removed 4 bases at V and 1 base at J, leaving 4 bases unmatched. The origin of this receptor is a girl aged 2 to 10 in good health and CMV-seropositive. This sequence joins TRBV5-1 and TRBJ2-6; 11 nucleotides match TRBD1. Sequenced: PBMCs. The CDR3 DNA reads TGCGCCAGCAGCCCCGGGACAGGGGGATCTGGGGCCAACGTCCTGACTTTC. This encodes CASSPGTGGSGANVLTF.